These 9 T cell receptor beta chains originate from one sample sequenced in a study of T cells in Graves' hyperthyroidism and ophthalmopathy. Amplified TCR beta CDR3 regions derived from RNA transcripts. TCR CDR3 regions were first amplified by RT-PCR with HTBI primers. TCRdb called the multiplex PCR reads again in MiXCR, with one record for every CDR3 protein. The sample consists of about 520,000 distinct CDR3 sequences, around a quarter of them appearing once. Source material: blood. These receptors originate from a woman in her 30s with Graves' ophthalmopathy.

In this sample, this clonotype turned up many times. This chain links TRBV30 with TRBJ2-7; D uncertain. The V gene lost 0 bases and the J gene lost 3 bases, with 6 bases spanning the gap. Germline-derived CDR1 and CDR2 are GTSNPN and SVGIG (reference sequence). The CDR3 length is 12 residues. The CDR3 sequence: CAWSVQFYEQYF. The CDR3 DNA follows: TGTGCCTGGAGTGTCCAGTTCTACGAGCAGTACTTC.

This clonotype was picked up a small number of times. The CDR3 DNA sequence: TGTGCCACCAGCAGAGTCGGGGATCGCACTGAAGCTTTCTTT. Its translation: CATSRVGDRTEAFF. V gene TRBV15 combines with J gene TRBJ1-1; D gene unclear. The CDR3 length is 14 residues. Trimming took off 1 base at V and 4 bases at J, with 10 bases between the two ends. Looked up from germline, CDR1 is LNHNV and CDR2 is YYDKDF (reference sequence).

This clonotype has a handful of counts. Given a much more abundant clone one base away, this may be a read error. The chain combines TRBV11-2 with TRBJ1-5; TRBD1 matches 7 bases. This CDR3 has 15 amino acids. Germline V gene data show CDR1 as SGHAT and CDR2 as FQNNGV. With 0 bases clipped from V and 6 bases from J, the junction kept 5 bases outside the gene matches. CDR3 sequence: CASSLDSGGVQPQHF. CDR3 DNA: TGTGCCAGCAGCTTAGATTCAGGGGGAGTTCAGCCCCAGCATTTT.

This clonotype came up many times. V gene TRBV12-3 or TRBV12-4 combines with J gene TRBJ2-7; TRBD1 is a possible D gene (5 bases). The CDR3 sequence is 12 residues long. Trimming pared 6 bases from V and 4 bases from J, leaving 10 bases between. The CDR3 nucleotides read TGTGCCAGCAGGATGGGGCGTTACGAGCAGTACTTC. Its translation is CASRMGRYEQYF.

The chain uses TRBV27 and TRBJ1-1; D may be TRBD1 (5 bases). This CDR3 has 14 residues. CDR1 and CDR2 (germline): MNHEY, SMNVEV (reference sequence). The germline V and J ends were trimmed by 3 bases and 6 bases, with 14 bases remaining between them. CDR3 DNA: TGTGCCAGCAGTTTTCCGGGGCCTAACTCTGAAGCTTTCTTT. It translates to CASSFPGPNSEAFF.

The V and J genes are TRBV20-1 and TRBJ2-7; 8 bases are a match to TRBD2. The CDR3 length is 20 residues. Germline V gives CDR1 DFQATT, CDR2 SNEGSKA (reference sequence). After removal of 0 bases from V and 4 bases from J, the junction contained 23 bases not matched to a gene. CDR3 region: CSARDLSPGLEIIDEYEQYF. The DNA of the CDR3 is TGCAGTGCTAGAGATTTGAGCCCGGGACTAGAGATCATAGACGAGTACGAGCAGTACTTC.

The V and J genes are TRBV12-3 or TRBV12-4 and TRBJ1-2, with TRBD1 matching over 9 bases. The CDR3 extends over 13 amino acids. Trimming removed 6 bases from V and 7 bases from J; junction bases left unmatched: 6. The CDR3 loop is CASRAWDRVGYTF. Written as DNA, the CDR3 is TGTGCCAGCAGGGCGTGGGACAGGGTTGGCTACACCTTC.

The chain combines TRBV6-1 with TRBJ2-5, with D perhaps matching TRBD1 (6 bases). The CDR3 is made up of 16 amino acids. The germline CDR1 and CDR2 sequences are MNHNS and SASEGT. Trimming took 7 bases from V and 5 from J, leaving 23 bases between them. The CDR3 region has the DNA TGTGCCAGCAATCCCCTAACCGGGACACCCGGGGAGACCCAGTACTTC. It specifies CASNPLTGTPGETQYF.

In its sample, this clonotype was seen many times. V is TRBV28 and J is TRBJ1-3; D is unresolved. V gave up 5 bases and J gave up 0 bases, with 11 bases separating them. The CDR3 consists of 15 residues. Germline V gives CDR1 MDHEN, CDR2 SYDVKM. The CDR3 loop reads CASSPGYHSGNTIYF. The CDR3, as DNA: TGTGCCAGCAGTCCGGGTTATCACTCTGGAAACACCATATATTTT.